These 17 T cell receptor beta chains share one sample of origin, sequenced in a study of response to subunit inactivated influenza vaccine. TCRdb re-called the RT-PCR reads through MiXCR, storing one row per CDR3 protein. The table has approximately 700,000 distinct CDR3 sequences, roughly 14% seen once. The sequences come from PBMCs from blood, collected approximately 12 days after vaccination. The origin of the receptors is a man aged 45 to 65 who received an inactivated influenza vaccine.

A few counts support this clonotype. In DNA form, the CDR3 reads TGTGCCAGCAGCGCAGGCAGGGGAAGGACCCAGTACTTC. This codes for CASSAGRGRTQYF. The chain carries TRBV12-3 or TRBV12-4 and TRBJ2-5; perhaps TRBD1 as D (6 bases). This CDR3 is built from 13 residues. With 6 bases removed from V and 7 bases from J, the gap between germline ends came to 15 bases.

The chain recombines TRBV5-1 with TRBJ2-3; 8 bases line up with TRBD2. V gave up 2 bases and J gave up 4 bases; unmatched junction bases: 3. The CDR3 spans 14 residues. The germline V gene encodes CDR1 SGHRS and CDR2 YFSETQ. CDR3 residues: CASSFRAGADTQYF. In nucleotides, the CDR3 is TGCGCCAGCAGCTTTCGAGCGGGAGCAGATACGCAGTATTTT.

CDR3 bases: TGTGCCAGCAGGACTCAGCGGGAGGAAACAGATACGCAGTATTTT. This gives the protein CASRTQREETDTQYF. The chain uses TRBV11-3 and TRBJ2-3; 9 bases map to TRBD2. Germline CDR1 is SGHNT and CDR2 is YENEEA. This CDR3 comprises 15 residues. The junction had 7 bases not matched to a gene; V was cut back by 6 bases and J by 3 bases.

This clonotype came up a few times. The V call is TRBV10-3, the J call TRBJ2-5, with D perhaps TRBD1 or TRBD2 (5 bases each). V lost 8 bases and J 5 bases, leaving 15 bases between the germline ends. The CDR3 runs 13 residues. The germline V gene has CDR1 ENHRY and CDR2 SYGVKD. DNA of the CDR3: TGTGCCATCGGGGGAGATCGAACGGAGACCCAGTACTTC. Encoded protein: CAIGGDRTETQYF.

This clonotype was observed a few times. The rearrangement links TRBV5-1 to TRBJ2-7; TRBD1 might be the D (5 bases). The germline CDR1 and CDR2 sequences are SGHRS and YFSETQ. Trimming stripped 4 bases from V and 0 bases from J, with 11 bases between. This CDR3 has 14 residues. CDR3: CASSLDTGSYEQYF. The CDR3 DNA reads TGCGCCAGCAGCCTGGACACGGGCTCCTACGAGCAGTACTTC.

This clonotype was counted between two and nine times. The rearrangement uses TRBV4-3 and TRBJ2-1; unclear D gene. The germline V gene has CDR1 LGHNA and CDR2 YSLEER. The CDR3 length is 14 residues. V lost 1 base and J lost 8, with 12 bases in between. CDR3 sequence: CASSQGGARDEQFF. In nucleotides, the CDR3 is TGCGCCAGCAGCCAAGGAGGAGCTCGCGATGAGCAGTTCTTC.

V gene TRBV20-1 combines with J gene TRBJ2-1; 14 bases map to TRBD2. Looked up from germline, CDR1 is DFQATT and CDR2 is SNEGSKA (reference sequence). V dropped 0 bases and J dropped 8; count of bases not matched to a gene: 9. The CDR3 has 17 amino acids. The CDR3 sequence is CSARDLRLAGGRDEQFF. CDR3 nucleotides: TGCAGTGCTAGAGATCTTCGACTAGCGGGGGGGCGGGATGAGCAGTTCTTC.

The chain carries TRBV5-1 and TRBJ1-2; a weak D match, TRBD1 (5 bases). V gave up 4 bases and J gave up 2 bases, with 12 bases separating them. Per the germline V gene, CDR1 is SGHRS and CDR2 is YFSETQ. The CDR3 is made up of 14 amino acids. The CDR3 DNA sequence: TGCGCCAGCAGCCGCAGGGAGAGGAACTATGGCTACACCTTC. It codes for CASSRRERNYGYTF.

The chain employs TRBV4-3 and TRBJ1-2; D is undetermined. V lost 4 bases and J 9 bases, leaving 18 bases between the germline ends. The CDR3 runs 14 residues. Germline assignment: CDR1 LGHNA and CDR2 YSLEER. DNA of the CDR3: TGCGCCAGCAGCCGAAGCGCATCCGTGGATCGCTACACCTTC. It translates to CASSRSASVDRYTF.

The J gene is TRBJ2-4, the V gene TRBV6-2 or TRBV6-3, with TRBD2 matching 10 bases. Trimming at V came to 5 bases and at J to 6 bases, leaving 4 bases not matched to a gene. This CDR3 comprises 14 residues. Per germline, CDR1 MNHEY and CDR2 SVGEGT. CDR3 sequence reads: CASSPGTSVNIQYF. CDR3 coding DNA: TGTGCCAGCAGTCCCGGGACTAGCGTAAACATTCAGTACTTC.

This clonotype was counted ten times or more. The chain couples TRBV5-1 to TRBJ2-3; 9 bases are a match to TRBD1. Germline CDR1 and CDR2: SGHRS and YFSETQ. CDR3 length: 15 residues. V shed 4 bases, J shed 4 bases, and the junction held 7 bases outside the gene matches. The CDR3 DNA reads TGCGCCAGCAGCCTACAGGGACAGGGCCCAGATACGCAGTATTTT. This translates into CASSLQGQGPDTQYF.

V usage is TRBV20-1 and J usage is TRBJ2-3, with 7 bases fitting TRBD1. The CDR3 is 15 amino acids. With V trimmed by 5 bases and J by 6 bases, 14 bases remained unmatched. Germline V gene data show CDR1 as DFQATT and CDR2 as SNEGSKA (reference sequence). CDR3 sequence: CSAVQGVKVEDTQYF. CDR3 nucleotide sequence: TGCAGTGCTGTTCAGGGGGTTAAAGTCGAGGATACGCAGTATTTT.

The rearrangement links TRBV6-2 or TRBV6-3 to TRBJ2-2; D is perhaps TRBD2 (5 bases). The CDR3 runs to 15 residues. Germline CDR1 MNHEY, CDR2 SVGEGT. V lost 2 bases to trimming and J lost 5 bases, with 12 bases between them. The CDR3 DNA sequence: TGTGCCAGCAGTTACGAGGGCAGAGGGACCGGGGAGCTGTTTTTT. Translating gives CASSYEGRGTGELFF.

This clonotype has a handful of counts. The chain uses TRBV9 and TRBJ2-3, with D possibly matching TRBD2 (6 bases). V was shortened by 2 bases and J by 6 bases, with 13 bases between the two germline ends. The CDR3 is 14 residues long. Germline V gives CDR1 SGDLS, CDR2 YYNGEE. The CDR3 sequence: CASSVLGSSDTQYF. The CDR3 nucleotides are TGTGCCAGCAGCGTCCTCGGGAGTAGCGATACGCAGTATTTT.

This clonotype occurred a few times. The chain uses TRBV7-2 and TRBJ1-2; 9 nucleotides align to TRBD1. In germline, CDR1 is SGHTA, CDR2 FQGNSA. V lost 2 bases to trimming and J lost 6 bases; unmatched junction nucleotides: 7. The CDR3 extends over 15 amino acids. The CDR3 region has the DNA TGTGCCAGCAGCTTATCGGGACAGGGTTTGGATGGCTACACCTTC. This codes for CASSLSGQGLDGYTF. Complete variable domain (other parts from reference TRBV7-2 and TRBJ1-2): GAGVSQSPSNKVTEKGKDVELRCDPISGHTALYWYRQSLGQGLEFLIYFQGNSAPDKSGLPSDRFSAERTGGSVSTLTIQRTQQEDSAVYLCASSLSGQGLDGYTFGSGTRLTVV.

This clonotype was recorded a few times. V usage is TRBV2 and J usage is TRBJ2-2; D call uncertain. Between the trimmed V and J ends, which lost 2 bases and 3 bases, there was a span of 7 bases. CDR3 size: 14 residues. The germline V gene has CDR1 SNHLY and CDR2 FYNNEI. The CDR3 is CASSEKGYTGELFF. The CDR3, as DNA: TGTGCCAGCAGTGAAAAGGGCTACACCGGGGAGCTGTTTTTT.

This clonotype has a handful of counts. V gene TRBV30 combines with J gene TRBJ2-2; the D gene is possibly TRBD1 (6 bases). Germline loops: CDR1 GTSNPN, CDR2 SVGIG (reference sequence). Deletions cut 0 bases from V and 0 bases from J, with 11 bases between. This CDR3 spans 16 amino acids. The CDR3: CAWSVRTGTNTGELFF. As DNA, the CDR3 is TGTGCCTGGAGTGTGAGAACAGGGACGAACACCGGGGAGCTGTTTTTT.